The clone carrying this T cell receptor (beta chain) has just one count. In the original analysis: Scientists estimated how many nucleated cells there were by amplifying reference gene primers. Clones were sequenced by immunoSEQ multiplex PCR, and TCRdb holds only the in-frame ones, with some missing. V and J calls and clone size come straight from that table; D and trimming were deduced from the DNA. The table lists 110,000 to 150,000 clones, approximately 80% of them singletons. The sample belongs to a study of blood T cell repertoires in COVID-19. Background on the study: Material from acute and convalescent COVID-19 was sourced from the United States, Italy and Spain.

The CDR3 contains 15 residues. The germline V and J ends were trimmed by 4 bases and 5 bases, with 18 bases remaining between them. Germline values: CDR1 SGHKS, CDR2 YYEKEE (reference sequence). V is TRBV5-5 and J is TRBJ1-1; a weak D match, TRBD1 (6 bases). The source of this sequence is a woman aged 35 to 49 who had recovered from COVID-19. The sample taken for sequencing was PBMCs or T cells enriched from blood (not recorded which). CDR3 in amino acids: CASSRGTATGTEAFF. CDR3 DNA: TGTGCCAGCAGCCGAGGCACAGCTACAGGGACTGAAGCTTTCTTT.